This is a list of T cell receptor beta chains from one sample in a study of human T cells and chemical hapten exposure. TCRdb recomputed calls from the RACE reads with MiXCR, one row per CDR3 protein. The data contain roughly 110,000 distinct CDR3 sequences, 10% to 15% of them singletons. This specimen was whole blood, taken in connection with sensitization to the hapten diphenylcyclopropenone (DPC). The receptor set was obtained from a woman aged 45-65 years with alopecia areata. Some clones in this sample may be carry-over from other donors' samples. The CDR3 runs from the conserved cysteine through the conserved F or W. Fields, in order: clone size, D gene, V gene, J gene, CDR3 DNA, CDR3 protein. The D gene is left open where the match is weak. Size tells how often a clone was seen (once, few, many) or the class of an expanded clone, and some rows leave it out.

abundance: -; d_gene: TRBD1; v_gene: TRBV18; j_gene: TRBJ1-3; CDR3nt: TGTGCCAGCTTACCTTGGGACAGGGTCTCTGGAAACACCATATATTTT; CDR3aa: CASLPWDRVSGNTIYF
abundance: few; d_gene: -; v_gene: TRBV6-6; j_gene: TRBJ2-2; CDR3nt: TGTGCCAGCAGACTTGACAGAGACACCGGGGAGCTGTTTTTT; CDR3aa: CASRLDRDTGELFF
abundance: -; d_gene: -; v_gene: TRBV6-2/TRBV6-3; j_gene: TRBJ2-6; CDR3nt: TGTGCCAGCAGTACCACAGGGTACGGGGCCAACGTCCTGACTTTC; CDR3aa: CASSTTGYGANVLTF
abundance: few; d_gene: -; v_gene: TRBV9; j_gene: TRBJ2-5; CDR3nt: TGTGCCAGCAGCGGGACGGTCCAAGAGACCCAGTACTTC; CDR3aa: CASSGTVQETQYF
abundance: few; d_gene: TRBD1; v_gene: TRBV7-8; j_gene: TRBJ1-1; CDR3nt: TGTGCCAGCAGCTTAGCACAGGGGGCTGAAGCTTTCTTT; CDR3aa: CASSLAQGAEAFF
abundance: many; d_gene: -; v_gene: TRBV29-1; j_gene: TRBJ1-2; CDR3nt: TGCAGCGTTCAGTTTGCCTATGGCTACACCTTC; CDR3aa: CSVQFAYGYTF
abundance: many; d_gene: TRBD1; v_gene: TRBV7-9; j_gene: TRBJ2-4; CDR3nt: TGTGCCAGCAGCAGGACAGGGGGGTCCAAAAACATTCAGTACTTC; CDR3aa: CASSRTGGSKNIQYF
abundance: -; d_gene: TRBD2; v_gene: TRBV6-1; j_gene: TRBJ2-3; CDR3nt: TGTGCCAGCAGGGATATCGTGGCGGGGGGGCCAGATACGCAGTATTTT; CDR3aa: CASRDIVAGGPDTQYF
abundance: -; d_gene: TRBD1; v_gene: TRBV5-5; j_gene: TRBJ1-2; CDR3nt: TGTGCCAGCAGCTTGGGTTCAAGGGGGCTAAGTGGATATGGCTACACCTTC; CDR3aa: CASSLGSRGLSGYGYTF
abundance: many; d_gene: -; v_gene: TRBV18; j_gene: TRBJ2-7; CDR3nt: TGTGCCAGCTCATCTCCGGGACCGAGCTACGAGCAGTACTTC; CDR3aa: CASSSPGPSYEQYF
abundance: -; d_gene: TRBD2; v_gene: TRBV10-2; j_gene: TRBJ2-7; CDR3nt: TGCGCCAGCAGTGTCGGGACTAGCGGAACCTACGAGCAGTACTTC; CDR3aa: CASSVGTSGTYEQYF
abundance: once; d_gene: -; v_gene: TRBV20-1; j_gene: TRBJ1-1; CDR3nt: TGCAGTGCTAGAGTGGGCAGTATGAACACTGAAGCTTTCTTT; CDR3aa: CSARVGSMNTEAFF
abundance: -; d_gene: TRBD1; v_gene: TRBV6-6; j_gene: TRBJ2-5; CDR3nt: TGTGCCAGCAGTCCGTGGGACAGTCAAGAGACCCAGTACTTC; CDR3aa: CASSPWDSQETQYF
abundance: few; d_gene: -; v_gene: TRBV7-9; j_gene: TRBJ2-3; CDR3nt: TGTGCCAGCAGCTCCCCAAGCGGCTCCAGGGATACGCAGTATTTT; CDR3aa: CASSSPSGSRDTQYF
abundance: -; d_gene: -; v_gene: TRBV7-9; j_gene: TRBJ2-7; CDR3nt: TGTGCCAGCAGCTTAGGACTCTCTTTGGAGCAGTACTTC; CDR3aa: CASSLGLSLEQYF
abundance: -; d_gene: -; v_gene: TRBV5-1; j_gene: TRBJ1-3; CDR3nt: TGCGCCAGCAGCATGGACAGCTCTGGAAACACCATATATTTT; CDR3aa: CASSMDSSGNTIYF
abundance: -; d_gene: TRBD1; v_gene: TRBV6-5; j_gene: TRBJ1-1; CDR3nt: TGTGCCAGCAGTGCAGGGGGCGTCACTGAAGCTTTCTTT; CDR3aa: CASSAGGVTEAFF
abundance: -; d_gene: TRBD2; v_gene: TRBV5-1; j_gene: TRBJ2-2; CDR3nt: TGCGCCATCAAAAAGGTTGCGGGGGTACAGACCGGGGAGCTGTTTTTT; CDR3aa: CAIKKVAGVQTGELFF
abundance: -; d_gene: TRBD2; v_gene: TRBV7-2; j_gene: TRBJ2-1; CDR3nt: TGTGCCAGCAGCTTAGATCTAGCGGGATACGCTGAGCAGTTCTTC; CDR3aa: CASSLDLAGYAEQFF
abundance: many; d_gene: -; v_gene: TRBV28; j_gene: TRBJ1-2; CDR3nt: TGTGCCAGCAGCTCTTGGGAGAGGAACTATGGCTACACCTTC; CDR3aa: CASSSWERNYGYTF
abundance: few; d_gene: TRBD1; v_gene: TRBV12-3/TRBV12-4; j_gene: TRBJ1-6; CDR3nt: TGTGCCAGCACCATCCAGGGACAGGGAAATTCACCCCTCCACTTT; CDR3aa: CASTIQGQGNSPLHF
abundance: -; d_gene: TRBD1; v_gene: TRBV5-1; j_gene: TRBJ2-7; CDR3nt: TGCGCCAGCAGCCCATGGGACAGCTACGAGCAGTACTTC; CDR3aa: CASSPWDSYEQYF
abundance: many; d_gene: TRBD1; v_gene: TRBV12-3/TRBV12-4; j_gene: TRBJ1-2; CDR3nt: TGTGCCAGCAGTTTAAGAGGGAGGGGGACAGGCTATGGCTACACCTTC; CDR3aa: CASSLRGRGTGYGYTF
abundance: few; d_gene: -; v_gene: TRBV21-1; j_gene: TRBJ2-1; CDR3nt: TGTGCCAGCAGCAAAGCGCTGGGGCTAGCGGGAGCCGCTACCCCCTACAATGAGCAGTTCTTC; CDR3aa: CASSKALGLAGAATPYNEQFF
abundance: few; d_gene: TRBD1; v_gene: TRBV28; j_gene: TRBJ2-7; CDR3nt: TGTGCCAGCAGTTTGAGGGGGCTCCGGACCTACGAGCAGTACTTC; CDR3aa: CASSLRGLRTYEQYF
abundance: -; d_gene: -; v_gene: TRBV6-5; j_gene: TRBJ1-4; CDR3nt: TGTGCCAGCAGTTACTCGAGGCAGGGTTTCGGGGAACTGTTTTTT; CDR3aa: CASSYSRQGFGELFF
abundance: few; d_gene: -; v_gene: TRBV3-1; j_gene: TRBJ1-1; CDR3nt: TGTGCCAGCAGGCGCCTTTCAGGTCATGGGACTGAAGCTTTCTTT; CDR3aa: CASRRLSGHGTEAFF
abundance: -; d_gene: -; v_gene: TRBV20-1; j_gene: TRBJ2-2; CDR3nt: TGCAGTGCTCCAGGGGGGTTAGCTATCGGGGAGCTGTTTTTT; CDR3aa: CSAPGGLAIGELFF
abundance: few; d_gene: -; v_gene: TRBV5-1; j_gene: TRBJ1-6; CDR3nt: TGCGCCAGCAGCCAGGCAGGGGAGGGATCACCCCTCCACTTT; CDR3aa: CASSQAGEGSPLHF
abundance: -; d_gene: -; v_gene: TRBV28; j_gene: TRBJ1-2; CDR3nt: TGTGCCAGAGACTCTAGGGACGGCTACACCTTC; CDR3aa: CARDSRDGYTF
abundance: -; d_gene: TRBD2; v_gene: TRBV25-1; j_gene: TRBJ2-1; CDR3nt: TGTGCCAGCAGTGAATCAGGCGGGAGGGCTTGGCGGGAGCAGTTCTTC; CDR3aa: CASSESGGRAWREQFF
abundance: few; d_gene: -; v_gene: TRBV6-5; j_gene: TRBJ2-7; CDR3nt: TGTGCCAGCAGTTACGGTCACAGGGACTACGAGCAGTACTTC; CDR3aa: CASSYGHRDYEQYF
abundance: once; d_gene: -; v_gene: TRBV3-1; j_gene: TRBJ2-7; CDR3nt: TGTGCCAGCAGCCACTCTAACTACGAGCAGTACTTC; CDR3aa: CASSHSNYEQYF
abundance: many; d_gene: -; v_gene: TRBV28; j_gene: TRBJ1-6; CDR3nt: TGTGCCAGTGGGAGACCACCTAATTCACCCCTCCACTTT; CDR3aa: CASGRPPNSPLHF
abundance: few; d_gene: TRBD1; v_gene: TRBV28; j_gene: TRBJ2-7; CDR3nt: TGTGCCAGCAGCACACCGGGACAGGGGGGCTACGAGCAGTACTTC; CDR3aa: CASSTPGQGGYEQYF
abundance: many; d_gene: -; v_gene: TRBV7-8; j_gene: TRBJ1-1; CDR3nt: TGTGCCAGCAGCCACCTTACTGAAGCTTTCTTT; CDR3aa: CASSHLTEAFF
abundance: few; d_gene: TRBD1; v_gene: TRBV28; j_gene: TRBJ2-7; CDR3nt: TGTGCCAGCAATACAAAACAGGGGAAGCAGTACTTC; CDR3aa: CASNTKQGKQYF
abundance: few; d_gene: -; v_gene: TRBV27; j_gene: TRBJ1-1; CDR3nt: TGTGCCAGCAGTACAGGGTTTGGCACTGAAGCTTTCTTT; CDR3aa: CASSTGFGTEAFF
abundance: many; d_gene: TRBD1; v_gene: TRBV12-3/TRBV12-4; j_gene: TRBJ2-2; CDR3nt: TGTGCCAGCAGTTTGGGGACAGTCAACACCGGGGAGCTGTTTTTT; CDR3aa: CASSLGTVNTGELFF
abundance: few; d_gene: -; v_gene: TRBV20-1; j_gene: TRBJ1-4; CDR3nt: TGCAGTGCTAGTGGGCAGGGGAATGAAAAACTGTTTTTT; CDR3aa: CSASGQGNEKLFF
abundance: -; d_gene: TRBD2; v_gene: TRBV7-2; j_gene: TRBJ2-3; CDR3nt: TGTGCCAGCAGCTCCCGGTTAGCGGGAGGGGCAGATACGCAGTATTTT; CDR3aa: CASSSRLAGGADTQYF
abundance: -; d_gene: TRBD1; v_gene: TRBV6-5; j_gene: TRBJ1-1; CDR3nt: TGTGCCAGCACCCGGGACAGCTACACTGAAGCTTTCTTT; CDR3aa: CASTRDSYTEAFF
abundance: -; d_gene: -; v_gene: TRBV6-5; j_gene: TRBJ2-7; CDR3nt: TGTGCCAGCAGTTACAAGGGGGATGCGTTCTACGAGCAGTACTTC; CDR3aa: CASSYKGDAFYEQYF
abundance: -; d_gene: -; v_gene: TRBV28; j_gene: TRBJ2-7; CDR3nt: TGTGCCAGCAGGGCCAGTAGCTACGAGCAGTACTTC; CDR3aa: CASRASSYEQYF
abundance: -; d_gene: TRBD1; v_gene: TRBV28; j_gene: TRBJ1-1; CDR3nt: TGTGCCAGCAGTTTTCAGGGGGTCGCTTTCTTT; CDR3aa: CASSFQGVAFF
abundance: -; d_gene: -; v_gene: TRBV18; j_gene: TRBJ2-1; CDR3nt: TGTGCCAGCTCACAGATCCTTAACAAGGGAGAGCAGTTCTTC; CDR3aa: CASSQILNKGEQFF
abundance: -; d_gene: TRBD2; v_gene: TRBV7-8; j_gene: TRBJ2-5; CDR3nt: TGTGCCAGCAGCAGGGGACTAGCGGGAGTCGCTTTGTCGTCGGAGACCCAGTACTTC; CDR3aa: CASSRGLAGVALSSETQYF
abundance: few; d_gene: TRBD1; v_gene: TRBV5-4; j_gene: TRBJ2-1; CDR3nt: TGTGCCAGCAGCTCACGACAGGGCTCCTACAATGAGCAGTTCTTC; CDR3aa: CASSSRQGSYNEQFF
abundance: few; d_gene: -; v_gene: TRBV7-7; j_gene: TRBJ2-2; CDR3nt: TGTGCTAGCAATTACGCCCGGCGGTTTTTT; CDR3aa: CASNYARRFF
abundance: many; d_gene: TRBD1; v_gene: TRBV5-1; j_gene: TRBJ2-5; CDR3nt: TGCGCCAGCAGCTTGGACAGGGGGAAACAAGAGACCCAGTACTTC; CDR3aa: CASSLDRGKQETQYF
abundance: many; d_gene: TRBD1; v_gene: TRBV18; j_gene: TRBJ1-1; CDR3nt: TGTGCCAGCTCACCACAGTTCAGGGGGACTGAAGCTTTCTTT; CDR3aa: CASSPQFRGTEAFF
abundance: -; d_gene: -; v_gene: TRBV19; j_gene: TRBJ2-7; CDR3nt: TGTGCCAGTAGTATAAGGGCCGGGAACGAGCAGTACTTC; CDR3aa: CASSIRAGNEQYF
abundance: -; d_gene: -; v_gene: TRBV5-6; j_gene: TRBJ2-1; CDR3nt: TGTGCCAGCAGCCGAGACAGGTGGGCCTCCTACAATGAGCAGTTCTTC; CDR3aa: CASSRDRWASYNEQFF
abundance: many; d_gene: -; v_gene: TRBV7-6; j_gene: TRBJ1-1; CDR3nt: TGTGCCAGCTCGAGGTACTTGAACACTGAAGCTTTCTTT; CDR3aa: CASSRYLNTEAFF
abundance: many; d_gene: -; v_gene: TRBV5-1; j_gene: TRBJ2-7; CDR3nt: TGCGCCAGCAGTCCCGGACAGATTCTCGGGCGTATATACGAGCAGTACTTC; CDR3aa: CASSPGQILGRIYEQYF
abundance: few; d_gene: -; v_gene: TRBV18; j_gene: TRBJ2-3; CDR3nt: TGTGCCAGCCATACAGGTCCTAACACAGATACGCAGTATTTT; CDR3aa: CASHTGPNTDTQYF
abundance: many; d_gene: TRBD2; v_gene: TRBV3-1; j_gene: TRBJ2-1; CDR3nt: TGTGCCAGCAGCCGCGGACTAGCGGGGATCTACAATGAGCAGTTCTTC; CDR3aa: CASSRGLAGIYNEQFF
abundance: few; d_gene: TRBD1; v_gene: TRBV11-2; j_gene: TRBJ1-6; CDR3nt: TGTGCCAGCAGCTCCTGGACAGGACTGAATTCACCCCTCCACTTT; CDR3aa: CASSSWTGLNSPLHF